This T cell receptor beta chain is drawn from a study of T cell responses to AZD1222 COVID-19 vaccine. From germline, CDR1 is LGHNA and CDR2 YNFKEQ. V gave up 0 bases and J gave up 4 bases, with 4 bases separating them. The CDR3 extends over 13 amino acids. Measured with immunoSEQ multiplex PCR; TCRdb has only the in-frame clones, and not every one. The sample consists of 200,000 or so clones, 92% of them appearing once. For this clone: Its target is unknown.

Regarding the study as a whole: Donors skewed white British and female; clonal diversity was possibly underestimated.

The clonotype was recovered from an adult in good health. Sequenced material: peripheral blood, taken on day 0 of AZD1222 vaccination. The genes are TRBV4-2 and TRBJ1-5; D remains ambiguous. In nucleotides, the CDR3 is TGTGCCAGCAGCCAAGAGAGAAATCAGCCCCAGCATTTT. It codes for CASSQERNQPQHF.